Listed below are T cell receptor beta chains from one sample, sequenced in a study of cytomegalovirus exposure and HLA in healthy donors. TCRdb's table, derived via immunoSEQ multiplex PCR, lists solely in-frame clones and lacks some. The data show 140,000 to 150,000 clones, 8.5% to 10% seen once. Specimen: PBMCs. Source of these receptors: a man aged 50 to 60 in good health and CMV-seronegative. Each CDR3 is given with its conserved first and last residue. The D gene is left open where the match is weak. Size values are once, few and many counts, or a class for expanded clones, and some rows have none.

cdr3_aa: CASHLGGVSNEQYF; cdr3_nt: TGTGCCAGCCACCTTGGAGGGGTCTCCAACGAGCAGTACTTC; clone_size: few; j_call: TRBJ2-7; v_call: TRBV2; d_call: .
cdr3_aa: CASSPRTGINYGYTF; cdr3_nt: TGTGCCAGCAGCCCACGGACAGGGATTAACTATGGCTACACCTTC; clone_size: few; j_call: TRBJ1-2; v_call: TRBV7-9; d_call: TRBD1
cdr3_aa: CASSFTGAQETQYF; cdr3_nt: TGTGCCAGTAGTTTCACGGGTGCCCAAGAGACCCAGTACTTC; clone_size: .; j_call: TRBJ2-5; v_call: TRBV19; d_call: .
cdr3_aa: CASSSTSGYNEQFF; cdr3_nt: TGTGCCAGCAGCTCGACTAGCGGTTACAATGAGCAGTTCTTC; clone_size: .; j_call: TRBJ2-1; v_call: TRBV7-9; d_call: TRBD2
cdr3_aa: CASSQVSAEELFQPQHF; cdr3_nt: TGTGCCAGCAGCCAAGTTTCGGCTGAGGAACTATTTCAGCCCCAGCATTTT; clone_size: .; j_call: TRBJ1-5; v_call: TRBV4-2; d_call: .
cdr3_aa: CASSETRGDTGELFF; cdr3_nt: TGTGCCAGCAGCGAAACCCGGGGGGACACCGGGGAGCTGTTTTTT; clone_size: .; j_call: TRBJ2-2; v_call: TRBV28; d_call: TRBD2
cdr3_aa: CASSVGTASGNTIYF; cdr3_nt: TGTGCCAGCAGCGTTGGGACAGCTTCTGGAAACACCATATATTTT; clone_size: few; j_call: TRBJ1-3; v_call: TRBV11-3; d_call: TRBD1
cdr3_aa: CASSPGQNSYEQYF; cdr3_nt: TGCGCCAGCAGCCCCGGACAGAATTCCTACGAGCAGTACTTC; clone_size: .; j_call: TRBJ2-7; v_call: TRBV5-1; d_call: .
cdr3_aa: CASSPGQGEYEQFF; cdr3_nt: TGTGCCAGCAGCCCGGGACAGGGGGAATATGAGCAGTTCTTC; clone_size: few; j_call: TRBJ2-1; v_call: TRBV5-4; d_call: TRBD1
cdr3_aa: CASSPQGGTGRYEQYF; cdr3_nt: TGTGCCAGCAGCCCCCAAGGCGGGACAGGGCGTTACGAGCAGTACTTC; clone_size: .; j_call: TRBJ2-7; v_call: TRBV13; d_call: TRBD1
cdr3_aa: CASSDLAGGETQFF; cdr3_nt: TGTGCCAGCAGTGATCTAGCGGGAGGAGAGACCCAGTTCTTC; clone_size: .; j_call: TRBJ2-1; v_call: TRBV2; d_call: TRBD2
cdr3_aa: CASSIDGRVLGEITEAFF; cdr3_nt: TGTGCCAGTAGTATAGATGGCAGGGTTCTCGGCGAAATCACTGAAGCTTTCTTT; clone_size: .; j_call: TRBJ1-1; v_call: TRBV19; d_call: .
cdr3_aa: CASSGPPGGPNTGELFF; cdr3_nt: TGTGCCAGCTCCGGACCCCCAGGGGGCCCCAACACCGGGGAGCTGTTTTTT; clone_size: few; j_call: TRBJ2-2; v_call: TRBV11-2; d_call: TRBD1
cdr3_aa: CASSRRLEAFF; cdr3_nt: TGTGCCAGCAGTCGCAGGCTAGAAGCTTTCTTT; clone_size: few; j_call: TRBJ1-1; v_call: TRBV28; d_call: .
cdr3_aa: CASSQPRTGTYEQYF; cdr3_nt: TGCGCCAGCAGCCAACCACGGACAGGTACCTACGAGCAGTACTTC; clone_size: .; j_call: TRBJ2-7; v_call: TRBV4-1; d_call: TRBD1